This T cell receptor beta chain was captured by sequencing in a study of pediatric ulcerative colitis. As for this clone: Its antigen is not known.

TCRdb's copy holds only in-frame clones and misses some; the assay was immunoSEQ multiplex PCR. The repertoire consists of tens of thousands of clones, with 55% to 75% occurring once and the leading ten covering 7.5% to 9%. Germline assignment: CDR1 SNHLY and CDR2 FYNNEI. V shed 7 bases and J 3 bases; nucleotides not matched to a gene: 9. The CDR3 has 15 residues. Study-level findings and limits: A couple of patients' blood samples yielded substantially fewer templates. Rectal repertoires separated controls, mild-moderate and acute severe colitis.

The rectum was sampled with one to two pinch biopsies at colonoscopy. This TCR was recovered from a boy aged 10-17 years with severe ulcerative colitis. The specimen was gut tissue. This sequence joins TRBV2 and TRBJ2-7; 10 bases map to TRBD1. CDR3 region: CASKEWDRGDYEQYF. The CDR3 DNA follows: TGTGCCAGCAAAGAGTGGGACAGGGGAGACTACGAGCAGTACTTC.